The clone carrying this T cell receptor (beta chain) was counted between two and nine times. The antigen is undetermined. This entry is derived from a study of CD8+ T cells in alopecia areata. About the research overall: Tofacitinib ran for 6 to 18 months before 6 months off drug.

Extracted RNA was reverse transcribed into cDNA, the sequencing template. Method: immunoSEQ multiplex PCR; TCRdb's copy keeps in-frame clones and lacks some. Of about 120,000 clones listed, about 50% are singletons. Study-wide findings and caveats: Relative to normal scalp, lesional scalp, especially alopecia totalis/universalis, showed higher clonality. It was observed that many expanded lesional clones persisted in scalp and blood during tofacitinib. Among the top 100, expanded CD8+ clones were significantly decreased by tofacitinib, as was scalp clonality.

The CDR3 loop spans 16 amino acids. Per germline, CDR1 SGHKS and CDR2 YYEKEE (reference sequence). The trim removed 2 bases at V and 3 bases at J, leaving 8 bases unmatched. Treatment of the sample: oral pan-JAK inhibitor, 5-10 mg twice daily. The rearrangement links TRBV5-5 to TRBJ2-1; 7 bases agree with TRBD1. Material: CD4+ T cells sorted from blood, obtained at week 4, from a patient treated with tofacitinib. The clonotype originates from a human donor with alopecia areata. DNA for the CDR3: TGTGCCAGCAGCTTAGAGGGGGCCGGCCTCTACAATGAGCAGTTCTTC. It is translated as CASSLEGAGLYNEQFF.